This TCR beta chain was obtained from a study of immune evolution from preneoplasia to lung adenocarcinoma. Germline-derived CDR1 and CDR2 are SEHNR and FQNEAQ (reference sequence). V lost 2 bases and J lost 9; bases outside the gene matches: 6. The CDR3 is 13 residues long. Assay: immunoSEQ multiplex PCR; the TCRdb copy retains only in-frame clones and omits some. The sample consists of more than 13,000 clones, 75% to 85% of them appearing once. Sequenced input: FFPE minimally invasive lung adenocarcinoma tissue. The gene calls are TRBV7-9 and TRBJ2-7; TRBD1 agrees at 8 bases. The TCR sequence derives from a person aged 65 to 85 with lung adenocarcinoma. CDR3 nucleotide sequence: TGTGCCAGCAGCTTACTGACAGGGGCTTTGCAGTACTTC. Its translation: CASSLLTGALQYF.